Presented here are 19 T cell receptor beta chains from one specimen sequenced in a study of cytomegalovirus exposure and HLA in healthy donors. The PCR ran on 60 Vbeta and 13 Jbeta primers. Assay: immunoSEQ multiplex PCR; the TCRdb copy retains only in-frame clones and omits some. The repertoire holds around 160,000 clones, with roughly four fifths as singletons. The sample comprised PBMCs. The receptors stem from a man in his fifties in good health and CMV-seropositive.

V usage is TRBV6-1 and J usage is TRBJ2-7, with 10 bases aligning to TRBD1. Germline trimming cut 7 bases from V and 6 bases from J; bases unmatched to any gene: 12. CDR3 length: 15 residues. Germline V gives CDR1 MNHNS, CDR2 SASEGT. The CDR3 DNA follows: TGTGCCAGCACTTTTTCTAGTGGGACAGGGGTCGAGCAGTACTTC. This codes for CASTFSSGTGVEQYF.

The chain has TRBV21-1 and TRBJ2-2; the table assigns TRBD2, which was not confirmed against the DNA. TRBV21-1 is a documented pseudogene. The CDR3 sequence is 13 residues long. The CDR3 spells CASSSRVSGELFF. As DNA, the CDR3 is TGTGCCAGCAGCTCACGGGTGTCCGGGGAGCTGTTTTTT.

The chain joins TRBV6-6 to TRBJ2-5; D is unclear. V lost 4 bases to trimming and J lost 5 bases, with 5 bases between them. The germline gives CDR1 MNHNY, CDR2 SVGAGI (reference sequence). This CDR3 is built from 11 residues. CDR3 sequence (DNA): TGTGCCAGCAGTTCCGGGGAGACCCAGTACTTC. Residues: CASSSGETQYF.

The chain links TRBV27 to TRBJ2-5, with a weak D call TRBD1 (6 bases). TRBJ2-7 explains the end of the DNA better; the J call may be wrong. Germline V gene lookup returns CDR1 MNHEY and CDR2 SMNVEV (reference sequence). This CDR3 is 13 amino acids long. The CDR3 region is CASSPDSSYEQYF. CDR3 DNA sequence: TGTGCCAGCAGTCCGGACAGCTCCTACGAGCAGTACTTC.

The chain employs TRBV10-3 and TRBJ2-1; D is undetermined. From germline, CDR1 is ENHRY and CDR2 SYGVKD. CDR3 length equals 14 residues. The CDR3 loop reads CAISRSGSYNEQFF. The CDR3 nucleotides read TGTGCGATCTCTCGGTCAGGCTCCTACAATGAGCAGTTCTTC.

The table lists this clone with a few counts. The V gene is TRBV30, the J gene TRBJ2-3; 10 bases line up with TRBD2. From germline, CDR1 is GTSNPN and CDR2 SVGIG (reference sequence). The CDR3 runs to 16 residues. J lost 1 base, V lost 5 bases, and 9 bases had no gene match. CDR3 sequence reads: CAWAQRGGIGTDTQYF. The DNA for the CDR3 is TGTGCCTGGGCTCAGCGGGGGGGAATAGGCACAGATACGCAGTATTTT.

The J gene is TRBJ1-1, the V gene TRBV2; D not resolved. The CDR3 sequence is 14 residues long. V was cut by 3 bases and J by 1 base, with 9 bases left in between. The V gene's germline CDR1 is SNHLY and CDR2 FYNNEI. CDR3 region: CASSEVEGNTEAFF. DNA of the CDR3: TGTGCCAGCAGTGAGGTCGAGGGGAACACTGAAGCTTTCTTT.

The chain uses TRBV30 and TRBJ1-3; no definite D call. The CDR3 loop spans 12 amino acids. V was shortened by 2 bases and J by 4 bases, with 6 bases between the two germline ends. CDR1 is GTSNPN and CDR2 is SVGIG in the germline V gene (reference sequence). CDR3 sequence: CAWSSQGNTIYF. The DNA of the CDR3 is TGTGCCTGGAGTTCACAGGGAAACACCATATATTTT.

V and J are TRBV7-8 and TRBJ1-1; a possible D gene is TRBD1 (5 bases). V was trimmed by 2 bases and J by 1 base, leaving 14 bases between them. This CDR3 region has 16 residues. Germline CDR1 SGHVS, CDR2 FQNEAQ. The CDR3 sequence: CASSLSAGQGNTEAFF. As DNA, the CDR3 is TGTGCCAGCAGCTTATCCGCAGGGCAGGGGAACACTGAAGCTTTCTTT.

The chain links TRBV7-9 to TRBJ1-5; 9 bases are shared with TRBD1. The CDR3 runs to 15 residues. The germline gives CDR1 SEHNR, CDR2 FQNEAQ (reference sequence). Losses at the gene ends were 5 bases for V and 6 bases for J; bases not matched to a gene: 8. The CDR3 loop reads CASSGDRERGQPQHF. The CDR3 DNA reads as TGTGCCAGCAGCGGGGACAGGGAGCGAGGTCAGCCCCAGCATTTT.

V usage is TRBV13 and J usage is TRBJ2-5; tentative D call: TRBD2 (5 bases). The CDR3 sequence is 12 residues long. The V end lost 2 bases, the J end lost 8 bases, and 9 bases lay between the germline ends. Germline loops: CDR1 PRHDT, CDR2 FYEKMQ (reference sequence). In nucleotides, the CDR3 is TGTGCCAGCAGCTTACAGCGGAGTACCCAGTACTTC. Translating it yields CASSLQRSTQYF.

The chain uses TRBV4-1 and TRBJ2-5; no firm D call. With the DNA end fitting TRBJ2-7 better, the J assignment may be wrong. Germline CDR1 MGHRA, CDR2 YSYEKL. The CDR3 totals 17 residues. CDR3 nucleotide sequence: TGCGCCAGCAGCCAAGGCTCTAGTCTACACTCCTCCTACGAGCAGTACTTC. As protein: CASSQGSSLHSSYEQYF.

The chain employs TRBV4-1 and TRBJ1-2, with D tentatively TRBD1 (6 bases). Trimming stripped 0 bases from V and 4 bases from J, with 12 bases between. Germline lookup yields CDR1 MGHRA and CDR2 YSYEKL. The CDR3 spans 15 residues. The CDR3 spells CASSQDNRDLYGYTF. CDR3 nucleotides: TGCGCCAGCAGCCAAGATAACAGGGATCTCTATGGCTACACCTTC.

The chain joins TRBV2 to TRBJ2-7, with no clear D. The V end was cut by 5 bases, the J end by 5 bases, with 10 bases between. This CDR3 has 12 residues. Germline CDR1 reads SNHLY; CDR2 reads FYNNEI. In DNA form, the CDR3 reads TGTGCCAGCAGTCAGGTCTTCCACGAGCAGTACTTC. Its protein is CASSQVFHEQYF.

J is TRBJ2-1 and V is TRBV7-2; D might be TRBD1 (6 bases). Germline CDR1 is SGHTA and CDR2 is FQGNSA. Trimming stripped 8 bases from V and 0 bases from J, with 11 bases between. This CDR3 comprises 14 residues. As DNA, the CDR3 is TGTGCCAGCGTAACAGGGATCTCCTACAATGAGCAGTTCTTC. This translates into CASVTGISYNEQFF.

The CDR3 is CASSSRGLGANVLTF. DNA for the CDR3: TGTGCCAGCAGCTCAAGGGGGCTCGGGGCCAACGTCCTGACTTTC. V is TRBV11-3 and J is TRBJ2-6, with 7 bases aligning to TRBD1. Germline CDR1 and CDR2: SGHNT and YENEEA. V dropped 4 bases and J dropped 4; count of bases not matched to a gene: 4. This CDR3 spans 15 amino acids.

V gene TRBV19 combines with J gene TRBJ2-7; tentative D call: TRBD1 (6 bases). Germline V CDR1 and CDR2: LNHDA, SQIVND (reference sequence). The V gene lost 8 bases and the J gene lost 0 bases, with 11 bases spanning the gap. There are 13 residues in the CDR3. In DNA form, the CDR3 reads TGTGCCAGTTCTGCAGGGGCCTCCTACGAGCAGTACTTC. Protein sequence: CASSAGASYEQYF.

This chain connects TRBV7-9 to TRBJ2-3; a weak D match, TRBD2 (5 bases). V lost 5 bases, J lost 2 bases, and 11 bases lay in between. Germline CDR1 is SEHNR and CDR2 is FQNEAQ (reference sequence). The CDR3 length is 14 residues. The CDR3 is CASSPRGATDTQYF. CDR3 in DNA: TGTGCCAGCAGCCCCCGGGGTGCCACAGATACGCAGTATTTT.

The chain uses TRBV18 and TRBJ1-1, with TRBD1 matching 7 bases. V shed 5 bases and J 3 bases; nucleotides not matched to a gene: 3. The germline gives CDR1 KGHSH, CDR2 LQKENI. This CDR3 spans 13 amino acids. This CDR3 is CASSATGDTEAFF. The CDR3 bases are TGTGCCAGCTCAGCTACAGGGGACACTGAAGCTTTCTTT.